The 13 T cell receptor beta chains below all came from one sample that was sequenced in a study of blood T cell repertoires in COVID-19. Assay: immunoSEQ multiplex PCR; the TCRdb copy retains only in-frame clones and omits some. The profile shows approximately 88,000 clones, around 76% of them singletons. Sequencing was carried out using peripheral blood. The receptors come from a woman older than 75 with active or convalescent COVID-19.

The CDR3 reads CASTVVTDTQYF. The CDR3 region has the DNA TGTGCCAGCACCGTCGTCACAGATACGCAGTATTTT. J is TRBJ2-3 and V is TRBV28; D is unclear. The V gene's germline CDR1 is MDHEN and CDR2 SYDVKM. This CDR3 has 12 residues. Trimming removed 7 bases at V and 2 bases at J, with 7 bases between. Supplemented by reference TRBV28 and TRBJ2-3, the full variable domain reads DVKVTQSSRYLVKRTGEKVFLECVQDMDHENMFWYRQDPGLGLRLIYFSYDVKMKEKGDIPEGYSVSREKKERFSLILESASTNQTSMYLCASTVVTDTQYFGPGTRLTVL.

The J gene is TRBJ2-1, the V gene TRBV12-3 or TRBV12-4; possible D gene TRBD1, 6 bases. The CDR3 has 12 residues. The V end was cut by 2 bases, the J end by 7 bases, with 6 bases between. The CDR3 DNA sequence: TGTGCCAGCAGTTTAACAGGGAATGAGCAGTTCTTC. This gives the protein CASSLTGNEQFF.

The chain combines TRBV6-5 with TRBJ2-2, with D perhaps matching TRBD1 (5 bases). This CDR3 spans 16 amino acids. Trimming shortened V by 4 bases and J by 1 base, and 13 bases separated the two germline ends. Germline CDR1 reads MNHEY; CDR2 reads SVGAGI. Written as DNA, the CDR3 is TGTGCCAGCAGTTCCTCCCAGGGTTGGAACACCGGGGAGCTGTTTTTT. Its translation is CASSSSQGWNTGELFF.

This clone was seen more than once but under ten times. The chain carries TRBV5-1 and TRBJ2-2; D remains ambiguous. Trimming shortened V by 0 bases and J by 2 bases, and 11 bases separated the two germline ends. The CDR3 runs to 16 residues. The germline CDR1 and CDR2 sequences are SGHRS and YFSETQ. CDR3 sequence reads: CASSLEHLDNTGELFF. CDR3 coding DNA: TGCGCCAGCAGCTTGGAGCACCTCGATAACACCGGGGAGCTGTTTTTT.

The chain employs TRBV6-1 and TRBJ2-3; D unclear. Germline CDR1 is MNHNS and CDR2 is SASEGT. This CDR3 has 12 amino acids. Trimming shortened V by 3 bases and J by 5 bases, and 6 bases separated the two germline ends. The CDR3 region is CASSESGDTQYF. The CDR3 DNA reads TGTGCCAGCAGTGAGTCCGGAGATACGCAGTATTTT.

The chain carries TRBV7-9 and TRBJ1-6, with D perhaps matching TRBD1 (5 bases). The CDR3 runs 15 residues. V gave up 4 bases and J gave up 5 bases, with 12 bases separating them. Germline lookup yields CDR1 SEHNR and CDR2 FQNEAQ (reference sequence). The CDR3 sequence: CASSSNDRNNSPLHF. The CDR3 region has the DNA TGTGCCAGCAGCTCGAACGACAGAAATAATTCACCCCTCCACTTT.

CDR3 sequence reads: CASSQEFRLAGHNEQFF. CDR3 DNA sequence: TGCGCCAGCAGCCAAGAGTTTCGACTAGCGGGGCACAATGAGCAGTTCTTC. The chain links TRBV4-3 to TRBJ2-1, with 11 bases lining up with TRBD2. The CDR3 extends over 17 amino acids. Germline loops: CDR1 LGHNA, CDR2 YSLEER. The J segment lost 5 bases and the V segment lost 0 bases, leaving 6 bases of the junction unmatched.

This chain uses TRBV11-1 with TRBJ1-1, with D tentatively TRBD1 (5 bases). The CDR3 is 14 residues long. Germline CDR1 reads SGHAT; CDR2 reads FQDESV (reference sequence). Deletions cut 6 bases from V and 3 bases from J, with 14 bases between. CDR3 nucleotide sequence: TGTGCCAGCAGTTTCGGGACTAGGGACACTGAAGCTTTCTTT. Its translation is CASSFGTRDTEAFF.

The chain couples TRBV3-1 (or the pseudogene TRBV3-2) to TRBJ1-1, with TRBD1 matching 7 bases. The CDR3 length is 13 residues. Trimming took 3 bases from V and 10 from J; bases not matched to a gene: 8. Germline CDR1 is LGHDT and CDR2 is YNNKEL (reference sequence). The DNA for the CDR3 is TGTGCCAGCAGCCATGGACAGGCCGGTCGAGCTTTCTTT. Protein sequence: CASSHGQAGRAFF.

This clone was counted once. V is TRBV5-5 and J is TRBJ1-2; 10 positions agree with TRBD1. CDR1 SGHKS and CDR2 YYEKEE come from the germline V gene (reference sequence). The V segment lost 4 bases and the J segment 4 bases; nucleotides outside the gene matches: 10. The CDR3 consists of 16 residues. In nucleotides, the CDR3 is TGTGCCAGCAGCATCGGGACAGGGGTTTCCCTCTATGGCTACACCTTC. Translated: CASSIGTGVSLYGYTF.

CDR3 sequence reads: CASTLPNQPQHF. The DNA of the CDR3 is TGTGCCAGTACCCTTCCCAATCAGCCCCAGCATTTT. The rearrangement uses TRBV19 and TRBJ1-5; the D is unclear. Germline assignment: CDR1 LNHDA and CDR2 SQIVND (reference sequence). The CDR3 sequence is 12 residues long. V gave up 7 bases and J gave up 3 bases, with 7 bases separating them.

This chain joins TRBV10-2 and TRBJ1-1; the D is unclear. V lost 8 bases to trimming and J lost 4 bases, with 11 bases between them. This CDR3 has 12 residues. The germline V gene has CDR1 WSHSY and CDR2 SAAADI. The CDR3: CASGRPGTEAFF. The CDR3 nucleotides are TGCGCCAGCGGAAGACCGGGCACTGAAGCTTTCTTT.

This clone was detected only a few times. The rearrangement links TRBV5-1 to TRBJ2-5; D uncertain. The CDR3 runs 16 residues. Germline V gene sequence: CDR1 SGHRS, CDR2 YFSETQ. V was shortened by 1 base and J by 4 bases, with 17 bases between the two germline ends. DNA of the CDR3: TGCGCCAGCAGCTTGTCTCCCACCGGTGGTGTAGAGACCCAGTACTTC. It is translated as CASSLSPTGGVETQYF. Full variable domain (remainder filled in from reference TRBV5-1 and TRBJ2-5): KAGVTQTPRYLIKTRGQQVTLSCSPISGHRSVSWYQQTPGQGLQFLFEYFSETQRNKGNFPGRFSGRQFSNSRSEMNVSTLELGDSALYLCASSLSPTGGVETQYFGPGTRLLVL.